This TCR beta chain was identified in a study of Graves' ophthalmopathy and Graves' hyperthyroidism (dated by TCRdb to 2017 to 2018). Concerning the study at large: Peripheral blood was collected at initial diagnosis, prior to any treatment. In total, 135 blood samples were TCR-sequenced: approximately 40 ophthalmopathy, approximately 75 hyperthyroidism and around 17 hyperthyroidism-to-ophthalmopathy patients. T-cell repertoires of thyroid tissue and blood were compared in more than 5 hyperthyroidism patients. After sampling, hyperthyroidism patients received methimazole starting at 30 mg daily, and ophthalmopathy patients received high-dose intravenous methylprednisolone. The study used signatures of the TCR beta repertoire to tell Graves' ophthalmopathy apart from Graves' hyperthyroidism and to predict which patients would progress to ophthalmopathy. The independent validation cohort included about 19 hyperthyroidism patients plus 17 patients who later progressed from hyperthyroidism to ophthalmopathy. To explore V-J signatures distinguishing ophthalmopathy from hyperthyroidism, a discovery set of 100 patients (roughly 45 ophthalmopathy, roughly 60 stable hyperthyroidism) was enrolled. Broad study findings and their caveats: Ophthalmopathy was separated from stable hyperthyroidism by the 13-signature model with just under 90% sensitivity and around 81% specificity in cross-validation and with 80%/75% in the test set. Sample size was not predetermined statistically, and investigators were not blinded to group allocation. Among expanded thyroid clonotypes with frequency above 0.001, most also showed up in blood, which suggests that blood repertoires may reflect the thyroid immune response. In validation, the model predicted ophthalmopathy progression with about 71% sensitivity and about 77% specificity; roughly 12 predicted patients were CT-confirmed with GO in a median of 6.5 months.

There are many counts of this clonotype. Its binding antigen is unknown. No much larger clonotype is one base removed from it; base qualities were not supplied. CDR1 and CDR2, looked up from the germline V gene (reference sequence), are DFQATT and SNEGSKA. The CDR3 contains 15 residues, cysteine and phenylalanine counted. This entry keeps only the CDR3 DNA: 45 bases, framed from base 1. The germline ends are 12 bases apart after V is trimmed by 1 base and J by 0 bases. Ophthalmopathy patients were characterized by moderately to severely active disease, a Clinical Activity Score of at least 3, a NOSPECS grade of at least 4, and a disease duration under 3 months. Patients with other autoimmune diseases, uncontrolled infections, pregnancy or lactation were excluded. Diagnosis was based on clinical symptoms, serum thyroxine, TRAb, thyroid ultrasound and orbital computed tomography. Using Ficoll-Paque density gradient centrifugation, PBMCs were isolated from 9.5 to 10 ml of fresh peripheral blood. Trizol reagent was used to extract the total RNA, and its quality was then checked on an Agilent 2100 Bioanalyzer.

For repertoire sequencing, the TCR beta CDR3 regions were amplified from RNA transcripts. A first-round RT-PCR used HTBI primers with the Qiagen OneStep RT-PCR kit, followed by a second-round multiplex PCR, size selection and purification. Libraries were sequenced on an Illumina HiSeq2000 using paired-end 100 bp reads. As for the original processing: Reads were processed with SOAPnuke, discarding reads with adapters, uncalled bases, mean Phred below 15, or no exact constant-primer or identifier match. COPE v1.2.5 was used to merge the high-quality paired reads. Unique nucleotide sequences were defined as clonotypes and aligned to IMGT TRB V, D and J references using MiTCR v1.1. The analysis was limited to V-J combinations with a frequency above 0.0001, which together covered approximately 99% of repertoires. For each V-J combination, a TCR clonal expansion and chaos score was defined as F50 clonal expansion divided by the chaos observed in the TCRdist matrix. Welch's t-statistics and random forest were used to reduce features to approximately 13 V-J combinations, which were fed into a naive Bayes classifier. The Morisita-Horn index was used to measure how similar the thyroid and blood repertoires were. The raw public data were reprocessed by TCRdb itself: fastp quality trimming at Q25, MiXCR clonotype calling, in-frame beta chains only. For every CDR3 protein sequence, its rows merge into one entry that carries the most common genes and DNA. The V and J calls come from TCRdb's annotation, not from the publication. The sample contains fewer than 350,000 distinct CDR3 sequences, roughly 15% of them found a single time. Roughly 12% of the sample comes from the top ten.

The chain joins TRBV20-1 to TRBJ1-2; the D gene is not confidently resolved. The sequence was collected from an adult man with Graves' ophthalmopathy. Material for sequencing was peripheral blood. The CDR3 sequence is CSARVPFAANYGYTF. Here is the DNA: TGCAGTGCTAGAGTACCTTTTGCGGCTAACTATGGCTACACCTTC.